The present entry profiles one TCR beta chain with its context. As handled by the study authors: Reference gene primer amplification gave nucleated cell count estimates. Repertoires were generated with immunoSEQ multiplex PCR, while TCRdb's copy carries only in-frame clones and drops some. V, J and clone size were drawn from that table, and D and trimming were deduced from the DNA. The sample contains 200,000 to 250,000 clones, 84% of which appear only once. The data are from a study of blood T cell repertoires in COVID-19. Study information: The United States, Italy and Spain were the sources of the acute and convalescent COVID-19 samples. T cells, B-cell-depleted T cells, or PBMCs provided the cDNA or gDNA that served as material.

Trimming took 6 bases from V and 6 from J; bases not matched to a gene: 8. CDR1 and CDR2 from the germline V gene are SNHLY and FYNNEI. The CDR3 is made up of 15 amino acids. This TCR was recovered from a human donor in a cohort sampled during active COVID-19. The chain combines TRBV2 with TRBJ2-1, with TRBD2 matching 10 bases. The sample consisted of peripheral blood. Here the CDR3 reads CASRVGLAVGNEQFF. CDR3 sequence (DNA): TGTGCCAGCAGGGTAGGACTAGCGGTGGGCAATGAGCAGTTCTTC.